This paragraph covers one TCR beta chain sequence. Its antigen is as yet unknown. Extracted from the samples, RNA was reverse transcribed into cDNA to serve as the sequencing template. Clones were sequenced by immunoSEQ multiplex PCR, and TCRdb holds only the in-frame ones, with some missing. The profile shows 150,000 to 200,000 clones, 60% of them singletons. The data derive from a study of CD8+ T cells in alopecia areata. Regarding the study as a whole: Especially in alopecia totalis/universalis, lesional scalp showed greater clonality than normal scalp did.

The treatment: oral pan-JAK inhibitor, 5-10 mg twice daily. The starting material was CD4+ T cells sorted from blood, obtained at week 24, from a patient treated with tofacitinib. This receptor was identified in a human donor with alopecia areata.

CDR3 bases: TGTGCCAGCAGCTCACTAGCGGGGATACAAGAGACCCAGTACTTC. Translating gives CASSSLAGIQETQYF. This chain links TRBV7-8 with TRBJ2-5; 10 bases are shared with TRBD2. The ends lost 4 bases at V and 2 bases at J; junction bases unmatched: 4. The CDR3 is 15 residues long. Germline loops: CDR1 SGHVS, CDR2 FQNEAQ.